The 9 T cell receptor beta chains below come from one sample, sequenced in a study of glioma-infiltrating T cells after dendritic cell vaccination. Libraries were prepared by immunoSEQ multiplex PCR; TCRdb keeps only in-frame clonotypes and omits some of them. The table records fewer than 100,000 clones, 85% to 90% of them present only once. Material: blood, obtained before dendritic cell vaccination. These receptors came from a human donor with glioblastoma.

This clone was counted once. This sequence joins TRBV7-2 and TRBJ2-5, with a tentative D call TRBD2 (5 bases). Germline V gene lookup returns CDR1 SGHTA and CDR2 FQGNSA. Trimming cost V 1 base and J 2 bases, with 20 bases left between them. The CDR3 is 18 residues long. The CDR3, as DNA: TGTGCCAGCAGCTTAGTCCCTAGCCTTTGGGGTTCTCAAGAGACCCAGTACTTC. Protein product: CASSLVPSLWGSQETQYF.

This rearrangement joins TRBV6-5 to TRBJ1-1, with D perhaps TRBD1 (6 bases). The CDR3 is made up of 13 amino acids. Trimming cost V 5 bases and J 1 base, with 8 bases left between them. CDR1 and CDR2 from the germline V gene are MNHEY and SVGAGI. CDR3 region: CASSLRGNTEAFF. CDR3 nucleotides: TGTGCCAGCAGTCTCAGGGGGAACACTGAAGCTTTCTTT.

This clone was recorded a few times. V is TRBV6-5 and J is TRBJ2-5; TRBD1 matches at 8 bases. Germline V gives CDR1 MNHEY, CDR2 SVGAGI. This CDR3 comprises 15 residues. Trimming took 3 bases from V and 3 from J; bases not matched to a gene: 6. CDR3 in DNA: TGTGCCAGCAGTTATGCCGGGACAGGAGAAGAGACCCAGTACTTC. Translation gives CASSYAGTGEETQYF.

The CDR3 loop reads CASSVQGVGKNQPQHF. The CDR3, as DNA: TGTGCCAGCAGCGTCCAGGGGGTGGGAAAAAATCAGCCCCAGCATTTT. The chain is built from TRBV28 and TRBJ1-5; TRBD1 matches 7 bases. The CDR3 totals 16 residues. The V segment lost 6 bases and the J segment 4 bases; nucleotides outside the gene matches: 12. Germline values: CDR1 MDHEN, CDR2 SYDVKM. The full variable domain, completed using reference TRBV28 and TRBJ1-5, is DVKVTQSSRYLVKRTGEKVFLECVQDMDHENMFWYRQDPGLGLRLIYFSYDVKMKEKGDIPEGYSVSREKKERFSLILESASTNQTSMYLCASSVQGVGKNQPQHFGDGTRLSIL.

The CDR3 region is CASSGGAGGHGYTF. The CDR3 DNA reads as TGTGCCAGCAGCGGAGGGGCAGGGGGGCATGGCTACACCTTC. This chain joins TRBV5-6 and TRBJ1-2, with 7 bases identical to TRBD1. CDR1 is SGHDT, CDR2 YYEEEE, per germline. J lost 6 bases, V lost 4 bases, and 9 bases had no gene match. This CDR3 has 14 amino acids.

The V call is TRBV7-9, the J call TRBJ1-2, with a tentative D call TRBD1 (5 bases). Trimming left V 3 bases short and J 1 base short, with 12 bases between. The CDR3 loop spans 15 amino acids. Germline lookup yields CDR1 SEHNR and CDR2 FQNEAQ (reference sequence). The CDR3 reads CASSLGYGGNYGYTF. DNA for the CDR3: TGTGCCAGCAGCTTGGGGTACGGGGGTAACTATGGCTACACCTTC.

The chain joins TRBV6-5 to TRBJ2-3; D is perhaps TRBD1 (5 bases). This CDR3 region has 13 residues. V was pared by 5 bases and J by 3 bases, with 9 bases between. The germline V gene encodes CDR1 MNHEY and CDR2 SVGAGI. The CDR3 here is CASSRQGTDTQYF. CDR3 nucleotide sequence: TGTGCCAGCAGTCGCCAGGGAACAGATACGCAGTATTTT.

This chain uses TRBV5-4 with TRBJ1-5; D is perhaps TRBD1 (6 bases). The V end lost 4 bases, the J end lost 3 bases, and 11 bases lay between the germline ends. There are 14 residues in the CDR3. Germline lookup yields CDR1 SGHNT and CDR2 YYREEE (reference sequence). The CDR3 DNA reads as TGTGCCAGCAGCATACAGGGTTACAATCAGCCCCAGCATTTT. This codes for CASSIQGYNQPQHF. The variable domain in full, completed from reference TRBV5-4 and TRBJ1-5, reads ETGVTQSPTHLIKTRGQQVTLRCSSQSGHNTVSWYQQALGQGPQFIFQYYREEENGRGNFPPRFSGLQFPNYSSELNVNALELDDSALYLCASSIQGYNQPQHFGDGTRLSIL.

J is TRBJ2-3 and V is TRBV7-9; tentatively, D is TRBD1 (5 bases). CDR1 is SEHNR, CDR2 FQNEAQ, per germline (reference sequence). Trimming shortened V by 6 bases and J by 6 bases, and 19 bases separated the two germline ends. The CDR3 is 15 residues long. CDR3 sequence reads: CASRSQGAAPDTQYF. The CDR3 nucleotides are TGTGCCAGCAGAAGCCAGGGTGCCGCCCCGGATACGCAGTATTTT.